This T cell receptor (beta chain) was retrieved from a study of technical replicates of blood from a few donors. The CDR3 covers 13 residues. Trimming cost V 4 bases and J 4 bases, with 10 bases left between them. Germline V gene sequence: CDR1 SGHAT, CDR2 FQDESV (reference sequence). Profiling relied on immunoSEQ multiplex PCR, and the TCRdb table lists in-frame clones only, not all of them. Of more than 80,000 clones listed, about 96% are singletons. Sequencing was carried out using T cells isolated from PBMCs. The chain couples TRBV11-1 to TRBJ1-2; D unresolved. This clonotype was obtained from a human donor in good health. The CDR3 bases are TGTGCCAGCAGCTCCGAGGCCCCCTATGGCTACACCTTC. It codes for CASSSEAPYGYTF. Based on the CDR3 plus reference TRBV11-1 and TRBJ1-2, the full variable domain is EAEVAQSPRYKITEKSQAVAFWCDPISGHATLYWYRQILGQGPELLVQFQDESVVDDSQLPKDRFSAERLKGVDSTLKIQPAELGDSAMYLCASSSEAPYGYTFGSGTRLTVV.